These 24 T cell receptor beta chains were sequenced from one sample in a study of CD8 T cells in ankylosing spondylitis. TCRdb used MiXCR to reprocess the 5' RACE reads, holding one entry per CDR3 protein. The sample has 190,000 or so distinct CDR3 sequences; more than 10% are singletons. Sequenced input: blood, either unsorted or a sorted T cell fraction (not recorded which). These receptors originate from a male donor with ankylosing spondylitis or in good health (not recorded which).

This rearrangement joins TRBV2 to TRBJ2-1; 9 nucleotides agree with TRBD2. This CDR3 contains 15 residues. V trimming: 1 base; J trimming: 4 bases; junction bases outside the gene matches: 2. CDR1 and CDR2 (germline): SNHLY, FYNNEI. CDR3 coding DNA: TGTGCCAGCAGTGAAGGGACTAGCGATTACAATGAGCAGTTCTTC. This codes for CASSEGTSDYNEQFF.

This clonotype appeared a few times. The V gene is TRBV4-1, the J gene TRBJ2-7; D not resolved. The germline V gene encodes CDR1 MGHRA and CDR2 YSYEKL. V lost 0 bases, J lost 3 bases, and 18 bases lay in between. The CDR3 sequence is 17 residues long. Written as DNA, the CDR3 is TGCGCCAGCAGCCAAGATCGGGTCAATAGAAGGTACTACGAGCAGTACTTC. Translation gives CASSQDRVNRRYYEQYF.

The chain is built from TRBV12-3 or TRBV12-4 and TRBJ2-1; maybe TRBD2 (6 bases). The V end was cut by 7 bases, the J end by 10 bases, with 11 bases between. This CDR3 is 11 amino acids long. The CDR3 DNA follows: TGTGCCAGCATCGGGGGTGGCGAGCAGTTCTTC. Protein: CASIGGGEQFF.

This clonotype was seen at least ten times. This chain uses TRBV27 with TRBJ1-4; D ambiguous. The CDR3 is 13 amino acids. Per germline, CDR1 MNHEY and CDR2 SMNVEV (reference sequence). V was cut by 4 bases and J by 7 bases, with 10 bases left in between. For the CDR3, the DNA is TGTGCCAGCAGTTGGGGTCCATCTGAAAAACTGTTTTTT. Translated, it gives CASSWGPSEKLFF.

For this clonotype: At one of its ends the junction is not consistent with the germline gene, which may arise from a read error. The chain has TRBV5-1 and TRBJ2-7, with D possibly TRBD1 on 6 matching bases. CDR3 size: 13 residues. Germline V gene sequence: CDR1 SGHRS, CDR2 YFSETQ. DNA for the CDR3: TGCGCCAGCAGCTTGGAGACAGGCTACGTGCAGTACTTC. Its protein is CASSLETGYVQYF.

This chain links TRBV20-1 with TRBJ2-3; D perhaps matches TRBD2 (6 bases). The CDR3 is 13 amino acids. Germline V gene data show CDR1 as DFQATT and CDR2 as SNEGSKA (reference sequence). Trimming left V 7 bases short and J 0 bases short, with 11 bases between. The DNA of the CDR3 is TGCAGTGTGGGCGGGGTTAGCACAGATACGCAGTATTTT. Amino acid sequence: CSVGGVSTDTQYF.

This clonotype was recorded at least ten times. The rearrangement joins TRBV20-1 to TRBJ1-1; 8 nucleotides align to TRBD1. CDR1 and CDR2 from the germline V gene are DFQATT and SNEGSKA (reference sequence). This CDR3 is 13 amino acids long. In DNA form, the CDR3 reads TGCAAGCCGCAGGGGGCGAGGCACACTGAAGCTTTCTTT. It is translated as CKPQGARHTEAFF.

This clonotype was recorded at least ten times. The CDR3 DNA sequence: TGTGCCAGCAGTTCTACAGGCGCCCAGTTCGTGGCTTTCTTT. It encodes CASSSTGAQFVAFF. V and J are TRBV12-3 or TRBV12-4 and TRBJ1-1; a possible D gene is TRBD1 (5 bases). The CDR3 sequence is 14 residues long. The germline V and J ends were trimmed by 4 bases and 11 bases, with 20 bases remaining between them.

This clonotype has at least ten counts. V usage is TRBV28 and J usage is TRBJ2-1; 9 bases agree with TRBD2. V lost 5 bases to trimming and J lost 8 bases; unmatched junction nucleotides: 10. This CDR3 is 15 amino acids long. CDR1 is MDHEN, CDR2 SYDVKM, per germline. The CDR3 coding sequence is TGTGCCAGCAGTCCCGGACTAGCGAAGTACGATGAGCAGTTCTTC. This translates into CASSPGLAKYDEQFF. The full variable domain, its missing parts supplied by reference TRBV28 and TRBJ2-1, is DVKVTQSSRYLVKRTGEKVFLECVQDMDHENMFWYRQDPGLGLRLIYFSYDVKMKEKGDIPEGYSVSREKKERFSLILESASTNQTSMYLCASSPGLAKYDEQFFGPGTRLTVL.

The chain couples TRBV7-6 to TRBJ2-5; 7 positions match TRBD2. V dropped 5 bases and J dropped 5; count of bases not matched to a gene: 11. This CDR3 is 15 amino acids long. Germline V gene sequence: CDR1 SGHVS, CDR2 FNYEAQ. The CDR3 reads CASSREAGLGETQYF. The CDR3 nucleotides are TGTGCCAGCAGCAGAGAAGCGGGGCTCGGGGAGACCCAGTACTTC.

The chain joins TRBV5-1 to TRBJ2-1, with 7 nucleotides matching TRBD1. Per the germline V gene, CDR1 is SGHRS and CDR2 is YFSETQ. Unmatched junction bases numbered 7, after V lost 5 bases and J lost 5 bases. The CDR3 loop spans 14 amino acids. The CDR3: CASRTGQDHNEQFF. The CDR3 DNA sequence: TGCGCCAGCAGGACCGGACAGGACCACAATGAGCAGTTCTTC.

This clonotype was detected a few times. This chain links TRBV25-1 with TRBJ2-1, with 9 positions matching TRBD2. This CDR3 spans 14 amino acids. Germline CDR1 MGHDK, CDR2 SYGVNS. V shed 4 bases and J 8 bases; nucleotides not matched to a gene: 6. The CDR3 DNA follows: TGTGCCAGCAGTGTTTCGACTAGCGGCCATGAGCAGTTCTTC. It specifies CASSVSTSGHEQFF. The complete variable domain, with remaining parts taken from reference TRBV25-1 and TRBJ2-1, reads EADIYQTPRYLVIGTGKKITLECSQTMGHDKMYWYQQDPGMELHLIHYSYGVNSTEKGDLSSESTVSRIRTEHFPLTLESARPSHTSQYLCASSVSTSGHEQFFGPGTRLTVL.

This clonotype has only a few counts. This rearrangement joins TRBV29-1 to TRBJ2-7, with D perhaps matching TRBD1 (6 bases). The CDR3 runs to 12 residues. CDR1 and CDR2 (germline): SQVTM, ANQGSEA. The V gene lost 3 bases and the J gene lost 6 bases, with 12 bases spanning the gap. CDR3 residues: CSVDTGKLEQYF. The CDR3 nucleotides read TGCAGCGTTGATACAGGGAAGCTCGAGCAGTACTTC.

The chain's CDR3 is CARTTADSPLHF. In DNA, the CDR3 is TGTGCCAGAACTACCGCGGATTCACCCCTCCACTTT. J is TRBJ1-6 and V is TRBV5-3, with D unclear. TRBV5-3 is an ORF, with its function uncertain. The CDR3 totals 12 residues. The germline V and J ends were trimmed by 6 bases and 8 bases, with 9 bases remaining between them.

This clonotype was counted ten times or more. This chain uses TRBV6-1 with TRBJ2-1; no firm D call. V was pared by 5 bases and J by 6 bases, with 14 bases between. The CDR3 covers 14 residues. Per germline, CDR1 MNHNS and CDR2 SASEGT. Here the CDR3 reads CASSQDSRVNEQFF. In DNA form, the CDR3 reads TGTGCCAGCAGTCAAGACTCTAGGGTCAATGAGCAGTTCTTC.

The chain uses TRBV7-6 and TRBJ2-2; the D gene is possibly TRBD2 (5 bases). Trimming took 1 base from V and 6 from J, leaving 9 bases between them. The CDR3 spans 14 residues. Germline V gives CDR1 SGHVS, CDR2 FNYEAQ. CDR3 nucleotide sequence: TGTGCCAGCAGCTTAGTAGTGGAGGCCGGGGAGCTGTTTTTT. It translates to CASSLVVEAGELFF.

The CDR3 reads CATRRTEPMNTEAFF. The DNA of the CDR3 is TGTGCCACCAGAAGGACAGAGCCGATGAACACTGAAGCTTTCTTT. The J gene is TRBJ1-1, the V gene TRBV15, with D maybe TRBD1 (6 bases). The CDR3 covers 15 residues. Trimming cost V 6 bases and J 0 bases, with 14 bases left between them. Germline V gives CDR1 LNHNV, CDR2 YYDKDF (reference sequence).

Remarks on this clonotype: A much larger clone differs by one base, so this may be a read error. The DNA of the CDR3 is TGTGCCATCAGTGCGTCCCCACAGGGAGTTAACACCGGGGAGCTGTTTTTT. Amino acids: CAISASPQGVNTGELFF. The chain links TRBV10-3 to TRBJ2-2; D possibly corresponds to TRBD1 (6 bases). Per the germline V gene, CDR1 is ENHRY and CDR2 is SYGVKD. There are 17 residues in the CDR3. Trimming removed 4 bases at V and 2 bases at J, with 17 bases between.

In this sample, this clonotype turned up a few times. The chain recombines TRBV6-6 with TRBJ2-4, with a possible D match to TRBD2 (6 bases). Germline CDR1 and CDR2: MNHNY and SVGAGI (reference sequence). Trimming took off 4 bases at V and 6 bases at J, with 10 bases between the two ends. This CDR3 is 13 amino acids long. The CDR3: CASSLRESNIQYF. The CDR3 DNA sequence: TGTGCCAGCAGTTTGCGGGAATCAAACATTCAGTACTTC.

The table lists this clonotype with a few counts. V usage is TRBV30 and J usage is TRBJ2-7; no reliable D call. The germline CDR1 and CDR2 sequences are GTSNPN and SVGIG (reference sequence). V was cut by 0 bases and J by 5 bases, with 14 bases left in between. This CDR3 has 14 amino acids. The CDR3 DNA is TGTGCCTGGAGTGTAGCCACCGGTGGACACGAGCAGTACTTC. Translating it yields CAWSVATGGHEQYF.

V is TRBV27 and J is TRBJ2-7; 11 bases match TRBD1. Germline CDR1 reads MNHEY; CDR2 reads SMNVEV (reference sequence). With 3 bases clipped from V and 9 bases from J, the junction kept 4 bases outside the gene matches. The CDR3 extends over 13 amino acids. This CDR3 is CASSFGQGAWQYF. DNA of the CDR3: TGTGCCAGCAGTTTCGGACAGGGGGCCTGGCAGTACTTC.

The rearrangement uses TRBV12-3 or TRBV12-4 and TRBJ2-7, with D unresolved. CDR3 length: 14 residues. Trimming took 3 bases from V and 4 from J, leaving 13 bases between them. CDR3 DNA: TGTGCCAGCAGTTTCCGGAGTTTGGGGTACGAGCAGTACTTC. This gives the protein CASSFRSLGYEQYF.

Only a few counts were recorded for this clonotype. The chain has TRBV20-1 and TRBJ2-7, with 12 bases lining up with TRBD2. This CDR3 is built from 16 residues. Germline V gives CDR1 DFQATT, CDR2 SNEGSKA (reference sequence). Trimming removed 0 bases from V and 1 base from J; junction bases left unmatched: 4. The CDR3 DNA follows: TGCAGTGCTAGAGAACTGACTAGCGGGAGTTCCTACGAGCAGTACTTC. This codes for CSARELTSGSSYEQYF.

This clonotype was observed at least ten times. The CDR3 region is CASSPLTSADTQYF. In DNA, the CDR3 is TGTGCCTCTTCGCCCCTAACGAGCGCAGATACGCAGTATTTT. The chain has TRBV27 and TRBJ2-3; unclear D gene. CDR3 length: 14 amino acids. V lost 11 bases and J 4 bases, leaving 19 bases between the germline ends. CDR1 is MNHEY, CDR2 SMNVEV, per germline (reference sequence).